These 24 T cell receptor beta chains were all obtained from the same sample, sequenced in a study of tumor-infiltrating lymphocytes in localized non-small cell lung cancer. Generated by immunoSEQ multiplex PCR, the TCRdb table keeps only in-frame clones and is missing some. Seen here are several thousand clones, 65% to 85% observed once, and the top ten hold approximately 9.4%. Input material: uninvolved lung tissue not adjacent to the tumor. The origin of the receptors is a human donor with non-small cell lung cancer.

The chain recombines TRBV5-6 with TRBJ2-3, with TRBD2 identical over 8 bases. The CDR3 totals 16 residues. J lost 3 bases, V lost 4 bases, and 10 bases had no gene match. Germline V gene data show CDR1 as SGHDT and CDR2 as YYEEEE. Here the CDR3 DNA reads TGTGCCAGCAGCCCGGGACTAGAGCCTTTAACAGATACGCAGTATTTT. Translating it yields CASSPGLEPLTDTQYF.

In this sample, this clone turned up once. This sequence joins TRBV7-2 and TRBJ1-5; TRBD1 is a possible D gene (6 bases). CDR3 length: 14 amino acids. The V gene's germline CDR1 is SGHTA and CDR2 FQGNSA. With 5 bases removed from V and 4 bases from J, the gap between germline ends came to 12 bases. The CDR3 region is CASSIFQGNQPQHF. The CDR3 DNA follows: TGTGCCAGCAGCATTTTCCAGGGGAATCAGCCCCAGCATTTT.

This clone was counted a single time. The chain combines TRBV9 with TRBJ1-2, with D possibly matching TRBD1 (5 bases). V lost 3 bases, J lost 6 bases, and 15 bases lay in between. This CDR3 comprises 14 residues. In germline, CDR1 is SGDLS, CDR2 YYNGEE. The CDR3 loop is CASSASGPEDGYTF. The DNA for the CDR3 is TGTGCCAGCAGCGCATCGGGACCCGAAGATGGCTACACCTTC.

The chain joins TRBV29-1 to TRBJ2-7; D ambiguous. Trimming stripped 5 bases from V and 4 bases from J, with 15 bases between. The CDR3 loop spans 13 amino acids. Germline values: CDR1 SQVTM, CDR2 ANQGSEA. The CDR3 coding sequence is TGCAGCGTTAAGTTTCCCGGCGGATACGAGCAGTACTTC. Translated: CSVKFPGGYEQYF.

The chain links TRBV30 to TRBJ1-1; D not resolved. The V and J ends lost 4 bases and 5 bases respectively, with 14 bases between them. The CDR3 consists of 13 residues. The germline CDR1 and CDR2 sequences are GTSNPN and SVGIG (reference sequence). CDR3 bases: TGTGCCTGGATGGCCCTCATCGGGACTGAAGCTTTCTTT. Translation gives CAWMALIGTEAFF.

The chain recombines TRBV28 with TRBJ2-6, with no clear D. Germline V gene data show CDR1 as MDHEN and CDR2 as SYDVKM. V shed 5 bases and J shed 0 bases, with 8 bases lying between them. This CDR3 comprises 15 residues. The CDR3: CASSVSSSGANVLTF. CDR3 bases: TGTGCCAGCAGTGTATCGAGCTCTGGGGCCAACGTCCTGACTTTC.

This clone was seen a few times. The chain couples TRBV7-2 to TRBJ2-5, with D maybe TRBD2 (5 bases). There are 14 residues in the CDR3. Germline V gene sequence: CDR1 SGHTA, CDR2 FQGNSA. The germline V and J ends were trimmed by 8 bases and 0 bases, with 13 bases remaining between them. CDR3 loop: CASQGGPYQETQYF. CDR3 DNA: TGTGCCAGCCAAGGAGGCCCTTACCAAGAGACCCAGTACTTC.

V usage is TRBV6-5 and J usage is TRBJ1-5; D possibly corresponds to TRBD1 (6 bases). Trimming cost V 6 bases and J 1 base, with 13 bases left between them. Looked up from germline, CDR1 is MNHEY and CDR2 is SVGAGI. This CDR3 is 15 amino acids long. The CDR3 loop is CASRSQGLSNQPQHF. DNA for the CDR3: TGTGCCAGCAGAAGCCAGGGGTTGAGCAATCAGCCCCAGCATTTT.

V usage is TRBV2 and J usage is TRBJ1-2, with D tentatively TRBD1 (6 bases). Germline CDR1 and CDR2: SNHLY and FYNNEI. CDR3 length: 13 residues. Trimming took 6 bases from V and 8 from J, leaving 16 bases between them. Written as DNA, the CDR3 is TGTGCCAGCAGGAAACAGGGCGAGGGAGGCTACACCTTC. It codes for CASRKQGEGGYTF.

V and J are TRBV5-1 and TRBJ2-5; 9 bases match TRBD2. CDR3 length: 16 amino acids. V trimming: 0 bases; J trimming: 5 bases; junction bases outside the gene matches: 8. CDR1 is SGHRS, CDR2 YFSETQ, per germline. This chain's CDR3 is CASSLDGSGRRETQYF. The CDR3, as DNA: TGCGCCAGCAGCTTGGACGGTAGCGGGAGACGGGAGACCCAGTACTTC.

The rearrangement uses TRBV2 and TRBJ1-5; no firm D call. Germline CDR1 reads SNHLY; CDR2 reads FYNNEI. V was clipped by 1 base and J by 0 bases, with 1 base between them. The length of the CDR3 is 13 residues. The CDR3, as DNA: TGTGCCAGCAGTGAAGGTAGCAATCAGCCCCAGCATTTT. Its protein is CASSEGSNQPQHF.

The chain is built from TRBV11-2 and TRBJ2-5, with D perhaps TRBD1 (6 bases). The ends were cut back, 4 bases at V and 3 bases at J, with 12 bases in the middle. This CDR3 has 14 amino acids. Germline V lookup: CDR1 SGHAT, CDR2 FQNNGV. CDR3 residues: CASSSPGQKETQYF. In nucleotides, the CDR3 is TGTGCCAGCAGCTCACCGGGACAAAAAGAGACCCAGTACTTC.

This clone was picked up a small number of times. The chain couples TRBV19 to TRBJ2-4, with 8 bases identical to TRBD2. The length of the CDR3 is 16 residues. Germline V gene data show CDR1 as LNHDA and CDR2 as SQIVND (reference sequence). Trimming took 3 bases from V and 3 from J; bases not matched to a gene: 7. The CDR3 DNA follows: TGTGCCAGTAGTATTATGGGTAGCGGGAACAAAAACATTCAGTACTTC. It yields the protein CASSIMGSGNKNIQYF.

The V and J genes are TRBV19 and TRBJ2-6; 8 nucleotides agree with TRBD1. The germline CDR1 and CDR2 sequences are LNHDA and SQIVND (reference sequence). The V gene end was trimmed by 4 bases and the J gene end by 3 bases; junction bases not matched to a gene: 2. The CDR3 runs to 15 residues. CDR3 sequence reads: CASSRDRFGANVLTF. The CDR3 coding sequence is TGTGCCAGTAGTAGGGACAGGTTTGGGGCCAACGTCCTGACTTTC.

The V and J genes are TRBV27 and TRBJ1-4, with no clear D. This CDR3 has 15 amino acids. Trimming pared 0 bases from V and 3 bases from J, leaving 8 bases between. The germline V gene has CDR1 MNHEY and CDR2 SMNVEV (reference sequence). In nucleotides, the CDR3 is TGTGCCAGCAGTTTATCGAGGGCGGCTAATGAAAAACTGTTTTTT. It encodes CASSLSRAANEKLFF.

This clone was seen more than once but under ten times. The chain combines TRBV7-9 with TRBJ1-2; D perhaps matches TRBD1 (5 bases). Germline CDR1 and CDR2: SEHNR and FQNEAQ (reference sequence). The CDR3 consists of 13 residues. Trimming stripped 3 bases from V and 8 bases from J, with 13 bases between. The CDR3 protein is CASSLAETEGYTF. In DNA form, the CDR3 reads TGTGCCAGCAGCTTGGCCGAGACAGAAGGCTACACCTTC.

This clone was observed a single time. V is TRBV7-6 and J is TRBJ2-7, with a possible D match to TRBD2 (5 bases). The CDR3 covers 14 residues. Trimming pared 5 bases from V and 5 bases from J, leaving 16 bases between. Germline loops: CDR1 SGHVS, CDR2 FNYEAQ. The CDR3 loop reads CASSRSRGSHEQYF. DNA for the CDR3: TGTGCCAGCAGCCGATCGCGAGGGTCCCACGAGCAGTACTTC.

V usage is TRBV9 and J usage is TRBJ2-5, with 7 bases fitting TRBD2. This CDR3 has 16 residues. V lost 0 bases, J lost 0 bases, and 5 bases stayed unmatched. The germline V gene encodes CDR1 SGDLS and CDR2 YYNGEE. CDR3 coding DNA: TGTGCCAGCAGCGTAGGCGTCGGGAGGCACCAAGAGACCCAGTACTTC. It encodes CASSVGVGRHQETQYF.

The chain combines TRBV7-6 with TRBJ2-5; D is uncertain. Germline-derived CDR1 and CDR2 are SGHVS and FNYEAQ. The V gene lost 2 bases and the J gene lost 2 bases, with 6 bases spanning the gap. This CDR3 is 13 amino acids long. The CDR3 DNA sequence: TGTGCCAGCAGCTTAAGGGTACAAGAGACCCAGTACTTC. This gives the protein CASSLRVQETQYF.

The chain is built from TRBV4-2 and TRBJ1-4; TRBD1 might be the D (6 bases). Trimming removed 1 base from V and 6 bases from J, with 6 bases in between. The CDR3 consists of 13 residues. Germline values: CDR1 LGHNA, CDR2 YNFKEQ. The CDR3 protein is CASSQGQDEKLFF. The CDR3 nucleotides read TGTGCCAGCAGCCAAGGACAGGATGAAAAACTGTTTTTT.

This clone was seen only once. V usage is TRBV11-2 and J usage is TRBJ2-1; 16 nucleotides agree with TRBD2. V shed 4 bases, J shed 9 bases, and the junction held 9 bases outside the gene matches. Germline assignment: CDR1 SGHAT and CDR2 FQNNGV. The CDR3 length is 17 residues. DNA of the CDR3: TGTGCCAGCAGCTCAGCCTCGGGACTAGCGGGAGGGTTTGAGCAGTTCTTC. Translation gives CASSSASGLAGGFEQFF. Drawing the rest from reference TRBV11-2 and TRBJ2-1, the complete variable domain is EAGVAQSPRYKIIEKRQSVAFWCNPISGHATLYWYQQILGQGPKLLIQFQNNGVVDDSQLPKDRFSAERLKGVDSTLKIQPAKLEDSAVYLCASSSASGLAGGFEQFFGPGTRLTVL.

The chain combines TRBV27 with TRBJ2-3, with D unresolved. This CDR3 is built from 13 residues. Germline assignment: CDR1 MNHEY and CDR2 SMNVEV (reference sequence). V was shortened by 3 bases and J by 2 bases, with 6 bases between the two germline ends. The chain's CDR3 is CASSFSLTDTQYF. CDR3 DNA sequence: TGTGCCAGCAGTTTCTCTCTCACAGATACGCAGTATTTT.

The J gene is TRBJ1-5, the V gene TRBV2; the match to TRBD1 covers 11 bases. The germline gives CDR1 SNHLY, CDR2 FYNNEI. V was pared by 6 bases and J by 6 bases, with 7 bases of the junction left unmatched. This CDR3 is 15 amino acids long. The CDR3 nucleotides read TGTGCCAGCAGGGGGGGACAGGGGGGGAGTCAGCCCCAGCATTTT. As protein: CASRGGQGGSQPQHF.

J is TRBJ2-2 and V is TRBV19; 9 positions match TRBD2. The CDR3 has 17 amino acids. Germline CDR1 and CDR2: LNHDA and SQIVND (reference sequence). The V and J ends lost 4 bases and 3 bases, in that order; junction bases with no gene match: 9. The CDR3 spells CASSKGPLAGYTGELFF. The CDR3, as DNA: TGTGCCAGTAGTAAGGGGCCCCTAGCGGGGTACACCGGGGAGCTGTTTTTT.